This T cell receptor beta chain came from a study of T cell responses to AZD1222 COVID-19 vaccine. Findings of the study overall: Two doses of AZD1222 preceded a rise in Spike-specific TCR breadth and depth. White British people made up most donors, females outnumbered males, and clonal diversity was possibly underestimated. Unmutated variant regions are reportedly the target of nearly half of TCRs that are spike-specific.

Worth noting for this clone: Its matching antigen is unknown.

Profiling relied on immunoSEQ multiplex PCR, and the TCRdb table lists in-frame clones only, not all of them. The sample yields 150,000 or so clones, around nine tenths seen once. Germline CDR1 is SGHDT and CDR2 is YYEEEE. The CDR3 length is 17 residues. The V end was cut by 3 bases, the J end by 0 bases, with 16 bases between. V usage is TRBV5-6 and J usage is TRBJ1-5; weak D call: TRBD1 (5 bases). The TCR comes from an adult in good health. Sequences were derived from peripheral blood, sampled on day 0 of AZD1222 vaccination. In nucleotides, the CDR3 is TGTGCCAGCAGCTCGTTAGGGGCCGCCAGTAGCAATCAGCCCCAGCATTTT. It translates to CASSSLGAASSNQPQHF.